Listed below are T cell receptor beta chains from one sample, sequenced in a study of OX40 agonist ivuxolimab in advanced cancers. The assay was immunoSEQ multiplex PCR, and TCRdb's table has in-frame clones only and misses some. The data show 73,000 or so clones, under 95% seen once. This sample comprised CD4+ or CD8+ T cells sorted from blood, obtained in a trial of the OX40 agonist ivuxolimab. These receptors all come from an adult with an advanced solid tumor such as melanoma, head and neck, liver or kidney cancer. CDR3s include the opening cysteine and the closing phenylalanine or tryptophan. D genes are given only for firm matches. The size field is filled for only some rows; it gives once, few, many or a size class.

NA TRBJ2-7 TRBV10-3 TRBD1 TGTGCCATCAGTACGTCCGGGACAGGGGGCTCCTACGAGCAGTACTTC CAISTSGTGGSYEQYF
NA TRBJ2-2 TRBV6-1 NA TGTGCCAGCAGTTCGGCTGGGGAGCTGTTTTTT CASSSAGELFF
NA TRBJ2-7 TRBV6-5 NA TGTGCCAGCAGTTACTACCCGACCTACGAGCAGTACTTC CASSYYPTYEQYF
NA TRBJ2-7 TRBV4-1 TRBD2 TGCGCCAGCAGCCTCCAGCGGGGGGGCCTCTACGAGCAGTACTTC CASSLQRGGLYEQYF
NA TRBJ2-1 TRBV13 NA TGTGCCAGCAGCACCACCGGATTAATAGGGAATGAGCAGTTCTTC CASSTTGLIGNEQFF
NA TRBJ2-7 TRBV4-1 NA TGCGCCAGCAGCCAAATACAAGTTGTTAGGACAGCCGCCTACGAGCAGTACTTC CASSQIQVVRTAAYEQYF
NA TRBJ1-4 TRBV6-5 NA TGTGCCAGCAGTCAGGGTTGGGACGAAAAACTGTTTTTT CASSQGWDEKLFF
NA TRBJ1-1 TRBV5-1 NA TGCGCCAGCAGCTTGGGTCGGGGCATGAACACTGAAGCTTTCTTT CASSLGRGMNTEAFF
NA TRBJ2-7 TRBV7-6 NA TGTGCCAGCAGCTTTGGTGATACCTACGAGCAGTACTTC CASSFGDTYEQYF
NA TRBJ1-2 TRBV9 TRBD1 TGTGCCAGCAGCGGGACAGGGGGATACCTCTATGGCTACACCTTC CASSGTGGYLYGYTF
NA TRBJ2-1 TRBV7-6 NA TGTGCCAGCAGCTTAGCGGTCAATGAGCAGTTCTTC CASSLAVNEQFF
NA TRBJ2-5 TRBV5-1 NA TGCGCCAGCAGCTTCGGCGGACAAGAGACCCAGTACTTC CASSFGGQETQYF
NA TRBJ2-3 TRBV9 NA TGTGCCAGCAGCTCAAGCGAAGATACGCAGTATTTT CASSSSEDTQYF
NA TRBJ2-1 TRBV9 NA TGTGCCAGCAGCGTTAGCGGAATCTCCTACAATGAGCAGTTCTTC CASSVSGISYNEQFF
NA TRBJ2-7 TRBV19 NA TGTGCCAGTAGTATTGCACAGGGATGGGGGGAGCAGTACTTC CASSIAQGWGEQYF
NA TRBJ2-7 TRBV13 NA TGTGCCAGCAGCTTAGCCCCAGGGGGAGGAATCTACGAGCAGTACTTC CASSLAPGGGIYEQYF
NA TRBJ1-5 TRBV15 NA TGTGCCACCAGCAGAGATCTCGGGAGCAATCAGCCCCAGCATTTT CATSRDLGSNQPQHF
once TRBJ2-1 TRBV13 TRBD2 TGTGCCAGCAGTAGAACCTCCGAGACTAGCGGGTACTCCTACAATGAGCAGTTCTTC CASSRTSETSGYSYNEQFF
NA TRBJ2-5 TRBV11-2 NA TGTGCCAGCACCTTTGCCCAAGAGACCCAGTACTTC CASTFAQETQYF
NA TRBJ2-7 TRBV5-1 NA TGCGCCAGCAGCTTGGGCCCCTCACATCCGCCGACCTACGAGCAGTACTTC CASSLGPSHPPTYEQYF
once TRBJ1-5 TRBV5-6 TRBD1 TGTGCCAGCAGCTTGGCTGGAGGGACAGGTTATCAGCCCCAGCATTTT CASSLAGGTGYQPQHF
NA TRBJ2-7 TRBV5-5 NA TGTGCCAGCAGCCCGGGCTACTACGAGCAGTACTTC CASSPGYYEQYF
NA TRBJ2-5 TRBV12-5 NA TGTGCTAGTGGCCCGGATGGCGGGGAGACCCAGTACTTC CASGPDGGETQYF
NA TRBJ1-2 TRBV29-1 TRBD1 TGCAGCGCCTCGACAGGGGGGTATGGCTACACCTTC CSASTGGYGYTF
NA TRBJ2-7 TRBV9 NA TGTGCCAGCAGCCCTAAGGGGTCCCCATACGAGCAGTACTTC CASSPKGSPYEQYF
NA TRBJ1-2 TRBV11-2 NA TGTGCCAGCAGCTTAGGTCCGGGATCCTATGGCTACACCTTC CASSLGPGSYGYTF
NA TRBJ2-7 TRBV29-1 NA TGCAGCGCGGAGGGCCCCTACGAGCAGTACTTC CSAEGPYEQYF
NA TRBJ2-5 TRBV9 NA TGTGCCAGCAGCCTGAGGGGGACGGACCAAGAGACCCAGTACTTC CASSLRGTDQETQYF
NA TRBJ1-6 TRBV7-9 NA TGTGCCAGCAGCCGGAACGGGTATAATTCACCCCTCCACTTT CASSRNGYNSPLHF
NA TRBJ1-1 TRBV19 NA TGTGCCAGTAGGGGCAGGTCGGGGACTGAAGCTTTCTTT CASRGRSGTEAFF
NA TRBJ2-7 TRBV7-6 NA TGTGCCAGCAGCTTAGAGGTAGGGGACCCTTACGAGCAGTACTTC CASSLEVGDPYEQYF